This section outlines one TCR beta chain sequence together with its context. Produced via immunoSEQ multiplex PCR; TCRdb's table is partial and in-frame only. The table lists fewer than 85,000 clones, 90% to 95% of them singletons, with 4% to 5% in the top ten. Unmatched junction bases numbered 14, after V lost 4 bases and J lost 5 bases. Per germline, CDR1 LGHNA and CDR2 YSLEER. There are 17 residues in the CDR3. This entry is derived from a study of technical replicates of blood from several donors. This TCR came from a human donor in good health. Some clones in this sample may be carry-over from other donors' samples. V and J are TRBV4-3 and TRBJ2-3; 8 positions agree with TRBD2. Sequenced material: PBMCs. The CDR3: CASSPLVSGGPGDTQYF. CDR3 DNA: TGCGCCAGCAGCCCACTAGTTTCGGGGGGGCCTGGAGATACGCAGTATTTT.